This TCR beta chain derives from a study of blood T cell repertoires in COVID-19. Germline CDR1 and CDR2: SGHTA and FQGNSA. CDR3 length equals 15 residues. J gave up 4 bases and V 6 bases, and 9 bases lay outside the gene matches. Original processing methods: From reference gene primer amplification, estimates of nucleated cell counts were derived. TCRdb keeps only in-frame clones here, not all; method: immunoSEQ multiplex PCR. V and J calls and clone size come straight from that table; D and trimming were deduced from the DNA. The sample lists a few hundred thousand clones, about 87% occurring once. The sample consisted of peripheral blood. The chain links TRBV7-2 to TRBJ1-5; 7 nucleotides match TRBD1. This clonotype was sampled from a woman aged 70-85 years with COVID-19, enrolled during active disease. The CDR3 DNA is TGTGCCAGCAGAAACCAACCACAGGGGAATCAGCCCCAGCATTTT. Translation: CASRNQPQGNQPQHF. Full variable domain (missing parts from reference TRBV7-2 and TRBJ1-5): GAGVSQSPSNKVTEKGKDVELRCDPISGHTALYWYRQSLGQGLEFLIYFQGNSAPDKSGLPSDRFSAERTGGSVSTLTIQRTQQEDSAVYLCASRNQPQGNQPQHFGDGTRLSIL.